This T cell receptor beta chain was sequenced in a study of T cell repertoires in cytomegalovirus infection. At the level of the study: Epitope selection comprised recently identified HLA-C-restricted CMV epitopes and well-studied HLA-B-restricted CMV epitopes. It can be stated that public TCR beta signatures indicated CMV infection as well as a matching HLA type. Regarding the study as a whole: What dominated the ex vivo response were HLA-C-restricted CMV-specific TCR beta clonotypes.

The CDR3 consists of 16 residues. J was trimmed by 0 bases and V by 3 bases; bases with no gene match: 5. Germline V gene data show CDR1 as MNHEY and CDR2 as SMNVEV (reference sequence). On this clonotype itself: Its antigen is unknown.

TCRdb ran MiXCR on the reads and lists one entry per CDR3 protein. The sample includes about 700,000 distinct CDR3 sequences, roughly 33% seen only once; the top ten take about 18%. The sequencing used cultured PBMCs, collected from culture after CMV antigen stimulation. This chain links TRBV27 with TRBJ2-3; TRBD1 matches at 8 bases. The sequence came from a human donor in good health (CMV status not recorded). Some clones in this sample may be carry-over from other donors' samples. The chain's CDR3 is CASSFLRGLSTDTQYF. CDR3 DNA sequence: TGTGCCAGCAGTTTCCTCAGGGGGCTCAGCACAGATACGCAGTATTTT.